This paragraph reports one T cell receptor (beta chain). Antigen: not known. PCR amplification relied on 60 Vbeta primers (plus 13 Jbeta primers). This table comes from immunoSEQ multiplex PCR, and its TCRdb copy is limited to in-frame clones, with some not included. Here the sample table reports roughly 100,000 clones. This entry comes from a study of cytomegalovirus exposure and HLA in healthy donors. Study results and limitations: Later analysis showed TCR association rates varying by HLA locus, highest for DRB1 and lowest for HLA-C.

V was shortened by 5 bases and J by 3 bases, with 13 bases between the two germline ends. The germline gives CDR1 WNHNN, CDR2 SYGVQD (reference sequence). The CDR3 consists of 14 residues. The sample was PBMCs. The chain has TRBV10-1 and TRBJ2-5, with a tentative D call TRBD2 (5 bases). The TCR sequence derives from a man in his fifties in good health and CMV-seropositive. The CDR3 region is CASSQSRGEETQYF. The DNA of the CDR3 is TGCGCCAGCAGTCAGAGCCGGGGAGAAGAGACCCAGTACTTC.